Each of the 12 T cell receptor beta chains below was sequenced from the same sample in a study of shared clonotypes between healthy human individuals. Sequencing was performed with immunoSEQ multiplex PCR; in TCRdb, only in-frame clones are kept and a portion is missing. Among roughly 1.4 million clones listed, around 98.5% were seen once. Sequences were obtained from naive CD4+ T cells sorted from blood. The subset denotes: CD45RA+ positively selected. The receptors stem from a young man in good health.

The gene calls are TRBV4-1 and TRBJ2-7, with D tentatively TRBD1 (6 bases). Germline V gene lookup returns CDR1 MGHRA and CDR2 YSYEKL. The CDR3 has 14 amino acids. Trimming removed 4 bases from V and 4 bases from J, with 14 bases in between. This CDR3 is CASSRDRDMYEQYF. In DNA form, the CDR3 reads TGCGCCAGCAGCCGAGACCGGGACATGTACGAGCAGTACTTC.

J is TRBJ2-3 and V is TRBV5-8; 14 positions agree with TRBD2. V lost 4 bases to trimming and J lost 0 bases; unmatched junction nucleotides: 4. Germline values: CDR1 SGHTS, CDR2 YDEGEE. The CDR3 consists of 17 residues. The CDR3: CASSQGTSGRSTDTQYF. The CDR3 nucleotides read TGTGCCAGCAGCCAAGGGACTAGCGGGAGAAGCACAGATACGCAGTATTTT.

The V and J genes are TRBV19 and TRBJ2-1; 7 bases agree with TRBD2. The V segment lost 4 bases and the J segment 7 bases; nucleotides outside the gene matches: 13. Germline CDR1 is LNHDA and CDR2 is SQIVND (reference sequence). This CDR3 is built from 16 residues. The CDR3 sequence is CASSRSRLGGPNEQFF. CDR3 DNA: TGTGCCAGTAGTAGGAGCAGGCTGGGAGGGCCGAATGAGCAGTTCTTC. The entire variable domain, with the rest obtained from reference TRBV19 and TRBJ2-1, is as follows: DGGITQSPKYLFRKEGQNVTLSCEQNLNHDAMYWYRQDPGQGLRLIYYSQIVNDFQKGDIAEGYSVSREKKESFPLTVTSAQKNPTAFYLCASSRSRLGGPNEQFFGPGTRLTVL.

The chain is built from TRBV18 and TRBJ2-3; the match to TRBD2 covers 12 bases. Germline V lookup: CDR1 KGHSH, CDR2 LQKENI. Unmatched junction bases numbered 14, after V lost 6 bases and J lost 4 bases. This CDR3 contains 18 residues. This CDR3 reads CASSPRTTSGSRPDTQYF. As DNA, the CDR3 is TGTGCCAGCTCCCCTCGGACGACTAGCGGGAGTAGGCCAGATACGCAGTATTTT.

The CDR3 is CASSSILLTDRGGQPQHF. DNA of the CDR3: TGTGCCAGCAGTTCCATTCTTCTTACGGACAGGGGTGGTCAGCCCCAGCATTTT. V usage is TRBV28 and J usage is TRBJ1-5; 9 bases agree with TRBD1. Germline loops: CDR1 MDHEN, CDR2 SYDVKM. The J segment lost 6 bases and the V segment lost 4 bases, leaving 16 bases of the junction unmatched. CDR3 length equals 18 residues.

The gene calls are TRBV5-1 and TRBJ1-2, with D unclear. The V and J ends lost 4 bases and 4 bases respectively, with 17 bases between them. CDR3 size: 15 residues. Germline V gene sequence: CDR1 SGHRS, CDR2 YFSETQ. CDR3 sequence (DNA): TGCGCCAGCAGCCCAGGTCTCTCCGGTACCTATGGCTACACCTTC. This codes for CASSPGLSGTYGYTF.

This clone has a single count. The rearrangement links TRBV7-9 to TRBJ1-5, with 10 bases that match TRBD1. The CDR3 has 16 residues. Germline V gene sequence: CDR1 SEHNR, CDR2 FQNEAQ (reference sequence). V lost 2 bases to trimming and J lost 3 bases; unmatched junction nucleotides: 4. This CDR3 reads CASSLLGQGTNQPQHF. The DNA for the CDR3 is TGTGCCAGCAGCTTATTGGGACAGGGGACCAATCAGCCCCAGCATTTT.

The chain joins TRBV5-1 to TRBJ2-3, with 14 positions matching TRBD2. The trim removed 5 bases at V and 0 bases at J, leaving 8 bases unmatched. The CDR3 is 18 amino acids. In germline, CDR1 is SGHRS, CDR2 YFSETQ. The CDR3 nucleotides are TGCGCCAGCAGTTCCGGACTAGCGGGAGGCAGAAGCACAGATACGCAGTATTTT. Its protein is CASSSGLAGGRSTDTQYF.

The chain uses TRBV27 and TRBJ2-1; D is ambiguous. The CDR3 is 13 amino acids. Deletions cut 6 bases from V and 2 bases from J, with 8 bases between. The germline gives CDR1 MNHEY, CDR2 SMNVEV (reference sequence). The CDR3 coding sequence is TGTGCCAGCAGGTCAGTCACCTACAATGAGCAGTTCTTC. Translated: CASRSVTYNEQFF.

The V call is TRBV5-1, the J call TRBJ1-1; tentative D call: TRBD1 (5 bases). This CDR3 region has 16 residues. Trimming took off 5 bases at V and 2 bases at J, with 19 bases between the two ends. Germline loops: CDR1 SGHRS, CDR2 YFSETQ. CDR3 amino acids: CASRLLEGLGNTEAFF. The CDR3 DNA is TGCGCCAGCAGGCTCCTAGAGGGGTTAGGAAACACTGAAGCTTTCTTT.

This chain connects TRBV28 to TRBJ1-4, with 8 positions matching TRBD1. The CDR3 sequence is 14 residues long. The germline gives CDR1 MDHEN, CDR2 SYDVKM. The junction had 9 bases not matched to a gene; V was cut back by 5 bases and J by 10 bases. CDR3: CASSPPTGAGKLFF. The CDR3 nucleotides read TGTGCCAGCAGTCCACCGACAGGGGCCGGAAAACTGTTTTTT.

CDR3 amino acids: CASSLRAGSNEQYF. DNA of the CDR3: TGTGCCAGCAGTTTAAGGGCAGGGAGCAACGAGCAGTACTTC. The rearrangement links TRBV28 to TRBJ2-7; D possibly uses TRBD1 or TRBD2 (5 bases each). V dropped 2 bases and J dropped 5 bases, with 13 bases sitting between them. Germline CDR1 reads MDHEN; CDR2 reads SYDVKM. The CDR3 contains 14 residues.